Detailed here is one T cell receptor (beta chain). This record belongs to a study of technical replicates of blood from several donors. TCRdb keeps only in-frame clones here, not all; method: immunoSEQ multiplex PCR. The sample includes almost 90,000 clones, 85% to 95% of them seen just once. CDR3 length: 14 amino acids. V was cut by 6 bases and J by 4 bases, with 15 bases left in between. Germline CDR1 reads SEHNR; CDR2 reads FQNEAQ (reference sequence). The chain employs TRBV7-9 and TRBJ1-2, with unresolved D. The sequence came from a human donor in good health. Sample: T cells isolated from PBMCs. The CDR3 is CASSQSYSGYGYTF. The CDR3 coding sequence is TGTGCCAGCAGTCAAAGCTACAGCGGCTATGGCTACACCTTC.